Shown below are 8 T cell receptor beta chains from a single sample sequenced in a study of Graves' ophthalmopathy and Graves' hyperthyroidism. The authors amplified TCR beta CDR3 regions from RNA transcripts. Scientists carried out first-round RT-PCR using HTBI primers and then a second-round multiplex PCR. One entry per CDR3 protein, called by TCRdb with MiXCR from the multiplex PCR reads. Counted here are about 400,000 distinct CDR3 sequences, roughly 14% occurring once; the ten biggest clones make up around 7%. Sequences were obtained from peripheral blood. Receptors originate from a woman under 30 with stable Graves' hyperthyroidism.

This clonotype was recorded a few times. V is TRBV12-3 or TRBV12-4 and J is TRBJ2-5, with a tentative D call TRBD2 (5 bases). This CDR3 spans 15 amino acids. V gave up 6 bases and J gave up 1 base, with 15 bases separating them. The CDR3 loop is CASSRLTGIQETQYF. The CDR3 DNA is TGTGCCAGCAGCCGCCTCACCGGGATCCAAGAGACCCAGTACTTC.

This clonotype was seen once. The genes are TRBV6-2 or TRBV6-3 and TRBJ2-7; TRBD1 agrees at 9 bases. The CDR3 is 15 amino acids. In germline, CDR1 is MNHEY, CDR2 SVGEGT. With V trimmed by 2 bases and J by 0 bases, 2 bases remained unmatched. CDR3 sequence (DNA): TGTGCCAGCAGTTACGGGACAGGGAGCTCCTACGAGCAGTACTTC. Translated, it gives CASSYGTGSSYEQYF.

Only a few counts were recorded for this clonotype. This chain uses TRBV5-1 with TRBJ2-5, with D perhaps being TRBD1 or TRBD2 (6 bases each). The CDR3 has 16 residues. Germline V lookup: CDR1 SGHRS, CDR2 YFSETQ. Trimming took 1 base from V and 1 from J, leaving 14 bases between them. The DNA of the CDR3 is TGCGCCAGCAGCTTGACCACGGGGGCGTCCCAAGAGACCCAGTACTTC. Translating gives CASSLTTGASQETQYF.

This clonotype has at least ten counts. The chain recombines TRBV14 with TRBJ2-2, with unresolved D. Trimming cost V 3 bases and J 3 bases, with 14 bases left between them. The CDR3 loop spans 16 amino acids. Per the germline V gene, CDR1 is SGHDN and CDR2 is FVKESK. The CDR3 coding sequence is TGTGCCAGCAGCCATTTTTCGATGGTGGACACCGGGGAGCTGTTTTTT. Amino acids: CASSHFSMVDTGELFF.

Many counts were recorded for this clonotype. The CDR3 bases are TGTGCCAGCAGCTGGGCAGCGAGAAATGAAGCTTTCTTT. Encoded protein: CASSWAARNEAFF. The chain has TRBV7-9 and TRBJ1-1; D not certain. The CDR3 loop spans 13 amino acids. Germline V gene data show CDR1 as SEHNR and CDR2 as FQNEAQ (reference sequence). V dropped 4 bases and J dropped 7 bases, with 13 bases sitting between them.

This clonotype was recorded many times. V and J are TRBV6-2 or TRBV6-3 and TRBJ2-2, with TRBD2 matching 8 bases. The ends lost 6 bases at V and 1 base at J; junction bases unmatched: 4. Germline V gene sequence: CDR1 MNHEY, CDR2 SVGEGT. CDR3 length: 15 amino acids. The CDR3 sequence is CASSNLAGNTGELFF. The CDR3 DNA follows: TGTGCCAGCAGCAACCTAGCGGGGAACACCGGGGAGCTGTTTTTT.

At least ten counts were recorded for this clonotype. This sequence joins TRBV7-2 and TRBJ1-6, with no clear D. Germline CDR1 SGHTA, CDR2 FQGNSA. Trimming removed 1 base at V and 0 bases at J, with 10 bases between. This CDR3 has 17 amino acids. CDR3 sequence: CASSLDFYLSYNSPLHF. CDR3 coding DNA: TGTGCCAGCAGCTTAGACTTCTACCTCTCCTATAATTCACCCCTCCACTTT.

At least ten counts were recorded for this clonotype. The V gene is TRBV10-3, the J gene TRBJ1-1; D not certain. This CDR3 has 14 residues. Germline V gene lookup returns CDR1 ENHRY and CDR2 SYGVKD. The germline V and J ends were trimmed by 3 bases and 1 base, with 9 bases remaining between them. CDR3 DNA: TGTGCCATCAGTGAAAGGGAAGAGAACACTGAAGCTTTCTTT. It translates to CAISEREENTEAFF.